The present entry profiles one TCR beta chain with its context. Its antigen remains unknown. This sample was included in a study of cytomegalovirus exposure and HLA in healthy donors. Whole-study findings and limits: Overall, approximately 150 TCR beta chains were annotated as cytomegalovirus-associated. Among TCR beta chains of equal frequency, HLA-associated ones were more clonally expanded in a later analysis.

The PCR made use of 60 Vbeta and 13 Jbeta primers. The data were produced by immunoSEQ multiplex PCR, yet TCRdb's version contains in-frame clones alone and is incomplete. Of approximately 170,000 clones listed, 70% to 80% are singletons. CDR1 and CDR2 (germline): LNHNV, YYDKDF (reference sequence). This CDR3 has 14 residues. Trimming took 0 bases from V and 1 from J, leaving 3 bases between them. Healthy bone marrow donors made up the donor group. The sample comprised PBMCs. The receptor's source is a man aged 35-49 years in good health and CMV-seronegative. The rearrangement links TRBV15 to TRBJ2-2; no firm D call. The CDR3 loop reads CATSRDLNTGELFF. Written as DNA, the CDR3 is TGTGCCACCAGCAGAGATCTGAACACCGGGGAGCTGTTTTTT.